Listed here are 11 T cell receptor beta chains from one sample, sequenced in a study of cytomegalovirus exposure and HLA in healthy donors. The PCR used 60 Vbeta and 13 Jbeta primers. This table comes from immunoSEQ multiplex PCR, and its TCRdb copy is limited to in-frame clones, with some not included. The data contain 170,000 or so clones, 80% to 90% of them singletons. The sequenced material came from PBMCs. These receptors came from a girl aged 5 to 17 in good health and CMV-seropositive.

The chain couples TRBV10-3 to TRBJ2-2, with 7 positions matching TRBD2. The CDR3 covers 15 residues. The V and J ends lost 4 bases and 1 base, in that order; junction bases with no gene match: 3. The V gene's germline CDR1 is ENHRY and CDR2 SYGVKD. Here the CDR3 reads CAISAGGGNTGELFF. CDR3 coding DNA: TGTGCCATCAGTGCGGGCGGGGGGAACACCGGGGAGCTGTTTTTT.

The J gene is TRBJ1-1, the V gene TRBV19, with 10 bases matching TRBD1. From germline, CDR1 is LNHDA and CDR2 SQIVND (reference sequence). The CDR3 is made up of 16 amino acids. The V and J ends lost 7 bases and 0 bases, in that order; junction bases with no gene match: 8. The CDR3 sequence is CASMTGDRGMNTEAFF. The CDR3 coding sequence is TGTGCCAGTATGACAGGGGACAGGGGTATGAACACTGAAGCTTTCTTT.

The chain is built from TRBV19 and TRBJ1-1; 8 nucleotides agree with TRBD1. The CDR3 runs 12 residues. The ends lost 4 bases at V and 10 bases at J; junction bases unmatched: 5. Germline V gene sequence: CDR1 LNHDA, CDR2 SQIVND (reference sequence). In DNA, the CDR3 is TGTGCCAGTAGTACAGGGGGCGAACGAGCTTTCTTT. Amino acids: CASSTGGERAFF.

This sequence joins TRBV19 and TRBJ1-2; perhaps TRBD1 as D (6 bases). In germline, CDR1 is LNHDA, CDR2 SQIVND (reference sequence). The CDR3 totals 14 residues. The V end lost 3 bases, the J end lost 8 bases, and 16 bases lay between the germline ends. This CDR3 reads CASSILGATAGYTF. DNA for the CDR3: TGTGCCAGTAGTATCCTGGGGGCCACGGCCGGCTACACCTTC. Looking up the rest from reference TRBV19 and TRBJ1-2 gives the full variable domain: DGGITQSPKYLFRKEGQNVTLSCEQNLNHDAMYWYRQDPGQGLRLIYYSQIVNDFQKGDIAEGYSVSREKKESFPLTVTSAQKNPTAFYLCASSILGATAGYTFGSGTRLTVV.

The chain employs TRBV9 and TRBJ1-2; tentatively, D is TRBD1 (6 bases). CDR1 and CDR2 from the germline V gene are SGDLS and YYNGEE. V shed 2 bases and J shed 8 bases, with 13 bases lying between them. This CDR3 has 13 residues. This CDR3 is CASSVQGISGYTF. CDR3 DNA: TGTGCCAGCAGCGTTCAGGGGATTAGCGGCTACACCTTC.

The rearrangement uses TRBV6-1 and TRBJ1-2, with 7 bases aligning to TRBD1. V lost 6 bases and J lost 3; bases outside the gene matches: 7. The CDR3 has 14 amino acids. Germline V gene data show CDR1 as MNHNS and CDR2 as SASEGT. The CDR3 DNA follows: TGTGCCAGCAGAAAGACAGGGAAGGACTATGGCTACACCTTC. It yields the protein CASRKTGKDYGYTF.

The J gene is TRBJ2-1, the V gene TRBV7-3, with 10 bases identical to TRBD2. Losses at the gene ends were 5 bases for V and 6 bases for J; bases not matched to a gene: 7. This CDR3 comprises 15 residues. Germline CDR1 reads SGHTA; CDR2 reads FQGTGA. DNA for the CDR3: TGTGCCAGCAGCAGAGCGGGGGGGCAGGGCAATGAGCAGTTCTTC. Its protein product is CASSRAGGQGNEQFF.

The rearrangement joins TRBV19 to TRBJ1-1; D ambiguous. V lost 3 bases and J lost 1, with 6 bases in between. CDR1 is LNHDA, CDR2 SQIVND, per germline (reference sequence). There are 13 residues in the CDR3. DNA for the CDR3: TGTGCCAGTAGTATCTCAGGGAACACTGAAGCTTTCTTT. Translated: CASSISGNTEAFF.

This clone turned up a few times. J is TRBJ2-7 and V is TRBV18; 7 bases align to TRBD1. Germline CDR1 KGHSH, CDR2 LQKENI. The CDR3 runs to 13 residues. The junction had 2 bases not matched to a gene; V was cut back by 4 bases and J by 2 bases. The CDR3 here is CASSLGTAYEQYF. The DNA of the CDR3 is TGTGCCAGCTCACTTGGGACAGCCTACGAGCAGTACTTC.

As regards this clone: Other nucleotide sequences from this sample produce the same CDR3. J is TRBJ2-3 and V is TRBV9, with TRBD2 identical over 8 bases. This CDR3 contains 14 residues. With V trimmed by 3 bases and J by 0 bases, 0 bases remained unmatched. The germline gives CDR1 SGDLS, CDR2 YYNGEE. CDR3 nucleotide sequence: TGTGCCAGCAGCGGCGGGGGGAGCACAGATACGCAGTATTTT. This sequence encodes CASSGGGSTDTQYF.

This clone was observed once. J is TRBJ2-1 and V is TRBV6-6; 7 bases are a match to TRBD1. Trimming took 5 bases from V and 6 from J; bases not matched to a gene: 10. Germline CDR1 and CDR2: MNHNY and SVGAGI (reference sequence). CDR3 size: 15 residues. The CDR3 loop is CASSQQGRQGNEQFF. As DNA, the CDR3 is TGTGCCAGCAGTCAACAGGGGCGGCAGGGCAATGAGCAGTTCTTC.